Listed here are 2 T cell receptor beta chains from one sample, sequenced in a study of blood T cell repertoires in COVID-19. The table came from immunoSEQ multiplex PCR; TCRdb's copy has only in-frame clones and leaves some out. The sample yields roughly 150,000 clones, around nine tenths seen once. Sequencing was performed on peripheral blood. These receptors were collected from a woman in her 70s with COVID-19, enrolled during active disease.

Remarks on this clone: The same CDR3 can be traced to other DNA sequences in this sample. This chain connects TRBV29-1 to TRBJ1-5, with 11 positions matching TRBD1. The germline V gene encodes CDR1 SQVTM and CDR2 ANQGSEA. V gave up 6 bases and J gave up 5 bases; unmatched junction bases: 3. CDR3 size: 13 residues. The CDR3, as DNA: TGCAGCGTGGGGGGACAGGGGGATCAGCCCCAGCATTTT. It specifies CSVGGQGDQPQHF.

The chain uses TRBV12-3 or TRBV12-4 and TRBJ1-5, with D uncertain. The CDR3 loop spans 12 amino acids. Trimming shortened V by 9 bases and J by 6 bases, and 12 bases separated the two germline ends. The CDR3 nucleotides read TGTGCCAGTCCACCGCGGGCTCAGCCCCAGCATTTT. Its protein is CASPPRAQPQHF.